This T cell receptor beta chain is from a study of blood T cells in healthy people across ages (dated by TCRdb to between 2015 and 2016). Turning to the overall study: In model experiments, template switching captured about one uniquely barcoded TCR beta cDNA molecule for every two T cells. Donors of different ages were randomly distributed across sequencing lanes to avoid experimental bias. To track age-related changes in TCR beta repertoire diversity, the study relied on deep sequencing normalized with unique cDNA molecular identifiers. Donors were grouped into four age groups: young (average roughly 16 years), middle-aged (about 40), aged (around 60) and long-lived (around 80). For two donors (one aged 18 to 30 and one aged 80 or older), the study analyzed two additional independent replicas of 1 million unique cDNA reads from the same blood draw. Overall study results and their limits: Total diversity estimates from one million sequenced T cells were considered lower bounds and underestimates. Observed TCR beta diversity correlated strongly with the percentage of naive T cells measured by flow cytometry. Bulk unsorted PBMC profiling prevented conclusive comparison of naive and antigen-experienced compartments. Compared with the aged group, the long-lived group had more naive CD4+ T cells, fewer expanded clones and increased TCR diversity, a pattern suggesting age selection. Because donor CMV infection status was unknown, age-related changes in expanded clonotypes were potentially confounded. As age increased, observed TCR beta diversity per million T cells dropped in a roughly linear way, and a significant reduction was already evident by age around 41.

Comment on this clonotype: Its antigen is currently not known. Within one base of it there is no much larger clone, and no base qualities were kept.

To prepare the library, 5' RACE was applied. Instrument used: Illumina HiSeq 2500. The second PCR ran for roughly 7 to 12 cycles and used a J-beta primer mix along with a sample-barcoded 5' primer. A unique molecular identifier was introduced onto each TCR beta cDNA molecule by a template-switch 5' adaptor carrying 12 random nucleotides. At least 3 million CDR3-containing paired-end reads were obtained from each sample. The Mint cDNA synthesis kit, primed by a TRBC-specific oligonucleotide, was used to synthesize first-strand cDNA from all RNA. Following uracil-DNA glycosylase treatment, all cDNA underwent a first 18-cycle PCR with the universal primers M1SS and BC2_uni_R. The authors processed their data as follows. Normalization of each sample was performed by random selection of 1 million high-quality reads, each carrying a distinct molecular identifier. Reads sharing molecular identifiers were discarded rather than binned into consensus sequences. MiTCR, run with a Q25 quality threshold and the strictest error-elimination algorithm, handled CDR3 identification, clonotype clustering and error correction. A nonparametric unseen species model with Euler transformation was used to estimate a lower bound on total TCR beta diversity. TCRdb's own reprocessing of the public reads used fastp at Q25 and MiXCR and kept productive beta chains. CDR3 protein duplicates are merged, each entry listing the most common genes and DNA. TCRdb, rather than the study authors, made the V and J calls. The sample has about 640,000 distinct CDR3 sequences on record, roughly 58% of them singletons. Of the sample, approximately 40% falls within the top ten clones.

Donors were 30 to 45 systemically healthy Caucasian individuals from Russia aged roughly 6 to 90 years. Roughly 9 milliliters of peripheral blood were drawn from each donor into EDTA-treated Vacutainer tubes. Ficoll-Paque density-gradient centrifugation was used to isolate PBMCs, with at least 7 million obtained per sample. Total RNA was extracted from PBMCs with Trizol reagent, with at least 6 micrograms obtained per sample. For every donor, flow cytometry on a PBMC aliquot measured the percentage of naive CD45RAhigh/CD27high T cells. V trim: 5 bases; J trim: 5 bases; unmatched bases: 5. The CDR3 sequence holds 14 residues, the cysteine and phenylalanine included. The kept DNA is CDR3 alone, 42 bases in frame from the first base. Taken from the germline V gene, the CDR1 and CDR2 loops are SGHAT and FQNNGV.

The sequencing input was blood. This clonotype was obtained from a man aged 55 to 69 in good health. The receptor chain draws on TRBV11-2 and TRBJ2-2; 7 bases in the junction line up with TRBD2. The sequenced DNA is TGTGCCAGCAGCGCCGGGGGGAGGACCGGGGAGCTGTTTTTT. Its amino acids are CASSAGGRTGELFF.